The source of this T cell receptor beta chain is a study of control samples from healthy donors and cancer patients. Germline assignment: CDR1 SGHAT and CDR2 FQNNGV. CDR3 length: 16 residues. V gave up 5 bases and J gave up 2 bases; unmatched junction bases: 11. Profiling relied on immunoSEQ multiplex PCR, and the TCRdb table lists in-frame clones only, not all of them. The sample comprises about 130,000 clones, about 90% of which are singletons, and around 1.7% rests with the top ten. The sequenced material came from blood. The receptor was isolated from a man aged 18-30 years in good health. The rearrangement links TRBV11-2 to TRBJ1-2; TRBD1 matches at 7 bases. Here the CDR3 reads CASSQSSGTANYGYTF. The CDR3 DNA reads TGTGCCAGCAGCCAAAGCTCCGGGACAGCCAACTATGGCTACACCTTC.